This is a list of T cell receptor beta chains from one sample in a study of long-term antiretroviral therapy in people with HIV. Sequencing was performed with immunoSEQ multiplex PCR; in TCRdb, only in-frame clones are kept and a portion is missing. This sample has 25,000 to 30,000 clones, with over 90% found just once. Sample: unsorted PBMCs, taken around 6.3 years after starting antiretroviral therapy. The receptors stem from a middle-aged woman with HIV. CDR3s include the opening cysteine and the closing phenylalanine or tryptophan. Fields, in order: D gene, J gene, V gene, clone size, CDR3 DNA, CDR3 protein. A D gene is named only where the DNA matches it firmly. A row's size may be missing; if present it is once, few, many or a size class.

>NA|TRBJ2-5|TRBV5-4|NA
TGTGCCAGCAGCTTCTCTGTTGGCCGCCGGGAGACCCAGTACTTC
CASSFSVGRRETQYF
>TRBD2|TRBJ2-1|TRBV6-5|NA
TGTGCCAGCAGTCGCGGACTAGCGGGGGAGCAGTTCTTC
CASSRGLAGEQFF
>NA|TRBJ2-2|TRBV9|NA
TGTGCCAGCAGCGTAGCTTCAGATACTAACACCGGGGAGCTGTTTTTT
CASSVASDTNTGELFF
>NA|TRBJ2-7|TRBV4-3|NA
TGCGCCAGCAGCCAAAAGGGGGGCGAGCAGTACTTC
CASSQKGGEQYF
>TRBD2|TRBJ2-2|TRBV5-1|NA
TGCGCCAGCAGTGTAGCGGGCCACGGGGAGCTGTTTTTT
CASSVAGHGELFF
>TRBD2|TRBJ2-7|TRBV11-1|NA
TGTGCCAGCAGCTTAGGTAGCGGGTACTACGAGCAGTACTTC
CASSLGSGYYEQYF
>NA|TRBJ1-2|TRBV29-1|NA
TGCAGCGTTGAAGGCCCGAACACCGATCCCTATGGCTACACCTTC
CSVEGPNTDPYGYTF
>NA|TRBJ2-7|TRBV14|few
TGTGCCAGCAGCCCGAGAAGGGGGGCCATATCCTACGAGCAGTACTTC
CASSPRRGAISYEQYF
>NA|TRBJ1-2|TRBV7-2|once
TGTGCCAGCAGCTTAGGGAGACAGGCCTATGGCTACACCTTC
CASSLGRQAYGYTF
>NA|TRBJ2-7|TRBV6-1|NA
TGTGCCAGCAGTGTAACCGCGAGCTCCTACGAGCAGTACTTC
CASSVTASSYEQYF
>TRBD1|TRBJ1-4|TRBV19|NA
TGTGCCAGTAGGTCGGACAGGGGGGCGGAAAAACTGTTTTTT
CASRSDRGAEKLFF
>NA|TRBJ2-1|TRBV6-1|NA
TGTGCCAGCAGTGTAGAGGGTGAGCAGTTCTTC
CASSVEGEQFF
>NA|TRBJ2-7|TRBV7-9|NA
TGTGCCAGCAGCCCTGCCCGAGAATCCTACGAGCAGTACTTC
CASSPARESYEQYF
>NA|TRBJ1-6|TRBV2|NA
TGTGCCAGCACCCCTAGGCAGGGAGATAATTCACCCCTCCACTTT
CASTPRQGDNSPLHF
>NA|TRBJ1-1|TRBV7-2|NA
TGTGCCAGCAGCTCTTATATAGACACTGAAGCTTTCTTT
CASSSYIDTEAFF
>TRBD2|TRBJ2-1|TRBV2|NA
TGTGCCAGCAGTCCGACTAGCGGGGGGGCATATGAGCAGTTCTTC
CASSPTSGGAYEQFF
>NA|TRBJ1-5|TRBV15|NA
TGTGCCACCAGCAGCGCCCAGGGGCCCCAGCATTTT
CATSSAQGPQHF